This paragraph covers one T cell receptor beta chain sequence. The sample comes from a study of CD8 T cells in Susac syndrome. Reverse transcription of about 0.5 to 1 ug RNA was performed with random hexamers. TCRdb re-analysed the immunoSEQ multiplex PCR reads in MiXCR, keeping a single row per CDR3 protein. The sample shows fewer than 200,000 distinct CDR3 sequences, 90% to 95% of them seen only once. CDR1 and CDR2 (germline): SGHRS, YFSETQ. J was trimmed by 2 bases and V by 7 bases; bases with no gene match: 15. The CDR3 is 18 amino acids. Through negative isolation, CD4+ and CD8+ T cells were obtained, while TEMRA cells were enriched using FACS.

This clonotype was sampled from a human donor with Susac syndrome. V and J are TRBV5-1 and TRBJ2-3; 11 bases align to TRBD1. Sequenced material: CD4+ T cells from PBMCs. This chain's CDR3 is CASSPGDRGIFNTDTQYF. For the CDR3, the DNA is TGCGCCAGCTCCCCCGGGGACAGGGGGATTTTTAACACAGATACGCAGTATTTT.